One and the same sample provided the 23 T cell receptor beta chains below, sequenced in a study of cytomegalovirus exposure and HLA in healthy donors. The study ran its PCR with 60 Vbeta and 13 Jbeta primers. Profiled with immunoSEQ multiplex PCR; TCRdb holds only in-frame clones, not every one. The data show about 230,000 clones, 80% to 90% seen once. The sequenced sample was PBMCs. These receptor sequences come from a young woman in good health and CMV-seronegative.

CDR3 amino acids: CASSGTGGSYEQYF. The CDR3 DNA is TGCGCCAGCAGCGGGACAGGGGGCTCCTACGAGCAGTACTTC. V usage is TRBV5-1 and J usage is TRBJ2-7, with TRBD1 identical over 11 bases. This CDR3 region has 14 residues. Per the germline V gene, CDR1 is SGHRS and CDR2 is YFSETQ. Unmatched junction bases numbered 0, after V lost 4 bases and J lost 0 bases.

The chain joins TRBV7-2 to TRBJ1-1; 8 bases match TRBD1. J gave up 5 bases and V 2 bases, and 4 bases lay outside the gene matches. Germline assignment: CDR1 SGHTA and CDR2 FQGNSA. This CDR3 spans 14 amino acids. CDR3 DNA sequence: TGTGCCAGCAGCTTACAGGGGGCGCGGACTGAAGCTTTCTTT. It is translated as CASSLQGARTEAFF.

This chain uses TRBV5-6 with TRBJ2-1; 10 bases map to TRBD2. The CDR3 contains 15 residues. J gave up 4 bases and V 4 bases, and 5 bases lay outside the gene matches. Germline CDR1 and CDR2: SGHDT and YYEEEE. CDR3 bases: TGTGCCAGCAGCCGCACTAGCGGGAATTACAATGAGCAGTTCTTC. Translating gives CASSRTSGNYNEQFF.

The chain employs TRBV11-2 and TRBJ2-7, with D tentatively TRBD1 (5 bases). Germline V gene lookup returns CDR1 SGHAT and CDR2 FQNNGV. Trimming pared 1 base from V and 3 bases from J, leaving 19 bases between. This CDR3 spans 17 amino acids. CDR3 sequence reads: CASSLGGMGRVNYEQYF. In nucleotides, the CDR3 is TGTGCCAGCAGCTTAGGGGGCATGGGCAGGGTTAACTACGAGCAGTACTTC. The variable domain in full, with the rest retrieved from reference TRBV11-2 and TRBJ2-7, is EAGVAQSPRYKIIEKRQSVAFWCNPISGHATLYWYQQILGQGPKLLIQFQNNGVVDDSQLPKDRFSAERLKGVDSTLKIQPAKLEDSAVYLCASSLGGMGRVNYEQYFGPGTRLTVT.

The chain joins TRBV4-2 to TRBJ2-4, with D perhaps matching TRBD2 (6 bases). CDR1 and CDR2 (germline): LGHNA, YNFKEQ. The CDR3 consists of 17 residues. The ends were cut back, 0 bases at V and 0 bases at J, with 12 bases in the middle. CDR3 sequence (DNA): TGTGCCAGCAGCCAAGATACTAGCAAACTAGCCAAAAACATTCAGTACTTC. Translation: CASSQDTSKLAKNIQYF.

V and J are TRBV18 and TRBJ2-3; weak D call: TRBD2 (6 bases). Germline V gene data show CDR1 as KGHSH and CDR2 as LQKENI. The length of the CDR3 is 12 residues. Trimming stripped 5 bases from V and 9 bases from J, with 12 bases between. The CDR3 nucleotides read TGTGCCAGCTCAACGGGGGTATTAACGCAGTATTTT. Translating gives CASSTGVLTQYF.

The chain joins TRBV7-2 to TRBJ2-2, with TRBD2 identical over 12 bases. The CDR3 consists of 16 residues. The germline gives CDR1 SGHTA, CDR2 FQGNSA. V was pared by 5 bases and J by 2 bases, with 3 bases of the junction left unmatched. CDR3 in amino acids: CASSTTSGGNTGELFF. DNA for the CDR3: TGTGCCAGCAGCACGACTAGCGGGGGAAACACCGGGGAGCTGTTTTTT.

Here the CDR3 DNA reads TGTGCCAGTAGAGACGCTAACACCCCGGGGGAGACCCAGTACTTC. This gives the protein CASRDANTPGETQYF. The chain carries TRBV19 and TRBJ2-5; D might be TRBD2 (5 bases). The CDR3 length is 15 residues. The germline V gene has CDR1 LNHDA and CDR2 SQIVND (reference sequence). V was pared by 6 bases and J by 5 bases, with 19 bases between.

Here the CDR3 reads CASSGQGVGGEQFF. In nucleotides, the CDR3 is TGCGCCAGCAGTGGTCAGGGGGTAGGCGGTGAGCAGTTCTTC. The genes are TRBV10-2 and TRBJ2-1; 7 positions match TRBD1. With 4 bases clipped from V and 9 bases from J, the junction kept 9 bases outside the gene matches. Germline V CDR1 and CDR2: WSHSY, SAAADI. CDR3 length: 14 amino acids.

The chain combines TRBV29-1 with TRBJ2-5; TRBD2 might be the D (6 bases). Germline lookup yields CDR1 SQVTM and CDR2 ANQGSEA. The CDR3 spans 12 residues. With 5 bases removed from V and 5 bases from J, the gap between germline ends came to 12 bases. The CDR3 DNA reads as TGCAGCGTTTGCGGGGCCGATGAGACCCAGTACTTC. Protein sequence: CSVCGADETQYF.

This clone was seen once. The chain carries TRBV19 and TRBJ2-7, with TRBD1 identical over 8 bases. With V trimmed by 3 bases and J by 3 bases, 4 bases remained unmatched. Germline V CDR1 and CDR2: LNHDA, SQIVND (reference sequence). The CDR3 runs 14 residues. Written as DNA, the CDR3 is TGTGCCAGTAGTATCCGGGACAGGCACTACGAGCAGTACTTC. Amino acids: CASSIRDRHYEQYF. The full variable domain, its missing parts supplied by reference TRBV19 and TRBJ2-7, is DGGITQSPKYLFRKEGQNVTLSCEQNLNHDAMYWYRQDPGQGLRLIYYSQIVNDFQKGDIAEGYSVSREKKESFPLTVTSAQKNPTAFYLCASSIRDRHYEQYFGPGTRLTVT.

This sequence joins TRBV19 and TRBJ2-1; D perhaps matches TRBD2 (7 bases). The CDR3 is 15 residues long. The germline V and J ends were trimmed by 7 bases and 1 base, with 14 bases remaining between them. Germline V gene sequence: CDR1 LNHDA, CDR2 SQIVND (reference sequence). The CDR3 region has the DNA TGTGCCAGTATCAAAGGGGGGGGATCCTACAATGAGCAGTTCTTC. Amino acids: CASIKGGGSYNEQFF.

The gene calls are TRBV9 and TRBJ2-6; D might be TRBD2 (5 bases). Per germline, CDR1 SGDLS and CDR2 YYNGEE. Trimming stripped 0 bases from V and 1 base from J, with 5 bases between. CDR3 size: 15 residues. CDR3 sequence reads: CASSVAGSGANVLTF. For the CDR3, the DNA is TGTGCCAGCAGCGTAGCGGGGTCTGGGGCCAACGTCCTGACTTTC.

This clone was counted once. This chain uses TRBV6-1 with TRBJ1-1; D is undetermined. CDR1 and CDR2 (germline): MNHNS, SASEGT. V lost 1 base and J 7 bases, leaving 7 bases between the germline ends. The CDR3 is made up of 12 amino acids. The CDR3: CASSEGLIEAFF. The DNA for the CDR3 is TGTGCCAGCAGTGAAGGACTGATTGAAGCTTTCTTT.

The V gene is TRBV7-6, the J gene TRBJ2-7; 15 bases are shared with TRBD2. Trimming removed 4 bases from V and 5 bases from J; junction bases left unmatched: 9. The CDR3 extends over 17 amino acids. Germline CDR1 reads SGHVS; CDR2 reads FNYEAQ. The CDR3 is CASSSTAGTSGGNEQYF. The CDR3 DNA is TGTGCCAGCAGCTCGACCGCCGGGACTAGCGGGGGGAACGAGCAGTACTTC.

This chain links TRBV4-1 with TRBJ1-2; D possibly corresponds to TRBD1 (6 bases). The germline V and J ends were trimmed by 0 bases and 4 bases, with 15 bases remaining between them. The CDR3 loop spans 16 amino acids. Per the germline V gene, CDR1 is MGHRA and CDR2 is YSYEKL. The CDR3 spells CASSQESWRGPYGYTF. The CDR3, as DNA: TGCGCCAGCAGCCAAGAGAGTTGGCGGGGGCCCTATGGCTACACCTTC.

The chain couples TRBV19 to TRBJ2-1; D unresolved. V lost 9 bases, J lost 0 bases, and 9 bases lay in between. The CDR3 runs to 13 residues. The germline CDR1 and CDR2 sequences are LNHDA and SQIVND (reference sequence). The chain's CDR3 is CASNPSSYNEQFF. In DNA form, the CDR3 reads TGTGCCAGCAACCCGAGCTCCTACAATGAGCAGTTCTTC.

The genes are TRBV10-3 and TRBJ2-7, with D maybe TRBD1 (7 bases). This CDR3 spans 13 amino acids. The germline CDR1 and CDR2 sequences are ENHRY and SYGVKD. The germline V and J ends were trimmed by 4 bases and 6 bases, with 13 bases remaining between them. CDR3 loop: CAISAPQGGEQYF. The CDR3 nucleotides read TGTGCCATCAGTGCCCCCCAGGGGGGCGAGCAGTACTTC.

This chain connects TRBV7-2 to TRBJ1-6, with TRBD1 as a possible D gene (5 bases). V was trimmed by 2 bases and J by 8 bases, leaving 19 bases between them. From germline, CDR1 is SGHTA and CDR2 FQGNSA. The CDR3 spans 17 residues. The CDR3 region is CASSLRVVSWGDSPLHF. The CDR3 region has the DNA TGTGCCAGCAGCTTAAGAGTCGTTAGCTGGGGGGATTCACCCCTCCACTTT.

The DNA of the CDR3 is TGTGCCAGCAGCTTAGATCTAAGCGGGAAAGCCAAAAACATTCAGTACTTC. Translated, it gives CASSLDLSGKAKNIQYF. This sequence joins TRBV11-2 and TRBJ2-4; 7 bases agree with TRBD2. Germline CDR1 and CDR2: SGHAT and FQNNGV. This CDR3 is built from 17 residues. The ends lost 0 bases at V and 0 bases at J; junction bases unmatched: 5.

The chain links TRBV19 to TRBJ2-5, with 7 positions matching TRBD1. Germline loops: CDR1 LNHDA, CDR2 SQIVND (reference sequence). V shed 1 base, J shed 5 bases, and the junction held 7 bases outside the gene matches. CDR3 length: 15 amino acids. CDR3 protein: CASSIVSGGLETQYF. The CDR3 DNA reads TGTGCCAGTAGTATAGTATCAGGGGGTCTGGAGACCCAGTACTTC. Full variable domain (remainder filled in from reference TRBV19 and TRBJ2-5): DGGITQSPKYLFRKEGQNVTLSCEQNLNHDAMYWYRQDPGQGLRLIYYSQIVNDFQKGDIAEGYSVSREKKESFPLTVTSAQKNPTAFYLCASSIVSGGLETQYFGPGTRLLVL.

This chain links TRBV9 with TRBJ2-1; D is perhaps TRBD2 (6 bases). The CDR3 has 16 residues. Germline-derived CDR1 and CDR2 are SGDLS and YYNGEE. Trimming stripped 1 base from V and 3 bases from J, with 14 bases between. The CDR3 DNA reads TGTGCCAGCAGCGTATCGGCGGGACGGCGCTACAATGAGCAGTTCTTC. Translated, it gives CASSVSAGRRYNEQFF.

The genes are TRBV2 and TRBJ2-5; D uncertain. Trimming removed 6 bases at V and 3 bases at J, with 11 bases between. This CDR3 has 13 amino acids. Germline CDR1 reads SNHLY; CDR2 reads FYNNEI. The CDR3 DNA reads as TGTGCCAGCAGCTTCCTAGGAGAAGAGACCCAGTACTTC. Residues: CASSFLGEETQYF.